A selection of T cell receptor beta chains follows, all from one sample in a study of blood T cell repertoires in COVID-19. Data came from immunoSEQ multiplex PCR; TCRdb stores just in-frame clones and leaves some out. The table includes approximately 480,000 clones, 75% to 90% detected once. Sequenced input: PBMCs or T cells enriched from blood (not recorded which). Receptors were obtained from a woman aged 18-30 years who had recovered from COVID-19. CDR3s include the opening cysteine and the closing phenylalanine or tryptophan.

TRBV11-2,TRBJ2-5,CASSLVRLADVGETQYF
TRBV7-9,TRBJ1-2,CASSSGQGDGYTF
TRBV5-1,TRBJ1-1,CASSLVTSNTEAFF
TRBV6-4,TRBJ2-3,CASREAGADTQYF
TRBV6-5,TRBJ1-2,CASSSPRSARDYGYTF
TRBV5-4,TRBJ1-2,CASSQTGTAYGYTF
TRBV9,TRBJ1-2,CASSVEMNYMGLVDGYTF
TRBV6-1,TRBJ1-2,CASREGAGVLNYGYTF
TRBV4-2,TRBJ2-2,CASRPVLAAGELFF
TRBV5-1,TRBJ1-1,CASRIGQQNTEAFF
TRBV7-2,TRBJ2-1,CASSSSSGGEYNEQFF
TRBV4-1,TRBJ2-1,CASSQDRVQFF
TRBV19,TRBJ1-1,CATSRQGVNTEAFF
TRBV19,TRBJ1-5,CASSIYRDQPQHF
TRBV5-6,TRBJ1-5,CASSRTGKQSPQHF
TRBV9,TRBJ2-5,CASSVGASGGSLYF
TRBV6-5,TRBJ2-2,CASSPRLSDTGELFF
TRBV2,TRBJ2-7,CASGGLAGGGEQYF
TRBV7-2,TRBJ2-5,CASSLGVRRGGQETQYF
TRBV28,TRBJ2-7,CASSPLAGGPPWPREQYF
TRBV10-3,TRBJ1-2,CAISDQGSGQGYGYTF
TRBV27,TRBJ1-2,CASSPLLGQGVMDGYTF
TRBV28,TRBJ1-6,CASSLLRGEGAQVFKYNSPLHF
TRBV2,TRBJ1-2,CASSEGTGFGYTF
TRBV7-9,TRBJ1-2,CASSFGGIHGYTF
TRBV9,TRBJ2-6,CASSITTGSSGANVLTF
TRBV4-1,TRBJ2-2,CASSMTVNTGELFF
TRBV21-1,TRBJ1-2,CASSKVRGARNGYTF
TRBV4-2,TRBJ1-1,CASGDRLNTEAFF
TRBV2,TRBJ2-1,CASSDGTSSEQFF
TRBV6-5,TRBJ1-2,CASSYRHQADGYTF
TRBV2,TRBJ1-2,CASSLQGARNGYTF
TRBV10-2,TRBJ1-5,CASRQEYNQPQHF
TRBV2,TRBJ2-5,CASKTSGGAETQYF
TRBV7-9,TRBJ2-1,CASSLASGNEQFF
TRBV27,TRBJ1-2,CASTRGVGGYGYTF
TRBV9,TRBJ2-7,CASSVGGDRGPGEQYF
TRBV5-1,TRBJ1-1,CASSKGQNTEAFF